Below are 20 T cell receptor beta chains sequenced from a single sample in a study of T cells in Graves' hyperthyroidism and ophthalmopathy. TCR beta CDR3 sequences were amplified from RNA transcripts. The HTBI primer set was used in a first-round RT-PCR of the TCR CDR3. TCRdb passed the multiplex PCR reads through MiXCR, listing each CDR3 protein once. Among 500,000 to 550,000 distinct CDR3 sequences, about 20% were seen once, and the ten largest hold about 26%. The sequencing sample was made of blood. Source of these receptors: a man aged 18 to 29 with Graves' hyperthyroidism.

This chain joins TRBV2 and TRBJ1-1; D possibly corresponds to TRBD1 (6 bases). The germline V gene has CDR1 SNHLY and CDR2 FYNNEI. Trimming cost V 0 bases and J 3 bases, with 14 bases left between them. This CDR3 is 16 amino acids long. The CDR3 region has the DNA TGTGCCAGCAGTGAAGCTTCGGGGGGCTGGGACACTGAAGCTTTCTTT. Its translation: CASSEASGGWDTEAFF.

In DNA form, the CDR3 reads TGTGCCAGCAGCCCGGCGGCCGATCAGCCCCAGCATTTT. Its translation: CASSPAADQPQHF. The rearrangement joins TRBV6-4 to TRBJ1-5; D is uncertain. CDR3 length equals 13 residues. Trimming took 6 bases from V and 5 from J, leaving 11 bases between them. Germline V gene lookup returns CDR1 MRHNA and CDR2 SNTAGT.

About this clonotype itself: One end of the junction varies from germline; a read error may be responsible. This sequence joins TRBV28 and TRBJ2-2, with D possibly TRBD2 on 7 matching bases. The CDR3 runs 16 residues. Germline V gives CDR1 MDHEN, CDR2 SYDVKM. This chain's CDR3 is CASSSPGGLGTGELLF. CDR3 nucleotides: TGTGCCAGCAGTTCCCCGGGGGGCCTTGGCACCGGGGAGCTGCTTTTT. Variable domain in full (rest from reference TRBV28 and TRBJ2-2): DVKVTQSSRYLVKRTGEKVFLECVQDMDHENMFWYRQDPGLGLRLIYFSYDVKMKEKGDIPEGYSVSREKKERFSLILESASTNQTSMYLCASSSPGGLGTGELLFGEGSRLTVL.

This clonotype came up many times. This chain joins TRBV25-1 and TRBJ1-2; 8 nucleotides align to TRBD1. Germline lookup yields CDR1 MGHDK and CDR2 SYGVNS. The CDR3 is 16 amino acids. The V gene end was trimmed by 3 bases and the J gene end by 4 bases; junction bases not matched to a gene: 10. The CDR3: CASSDPGTGGVYGYTF. CDR3 nucleotides: TGTGCCAGCAGTGACCCCGGGACAGGAGGAGTCTATGGCTACACCTTC.

Ten or more counts support this clonotype. The V gene is TRBV30, the J gene TRBJ2-5; D is perhaps TRBD2 (5 bases). Trimming pared 3 bases from V and 1 base from J, leaving 9 bases between. Germline V gene sequence: CDR1 GTSNPN, CDR2 SVGIG (reference sequence). This CDR3 spans 13 amino acids. CDR3 in amino acids: CAWSDGVQETQYF. The DNA of the CDR3 is TGTGCCTGGAGCGACGGGGTCCAAGAGACCCAGTACTTC.

Ten or more counts support this clonotype. The CDR3, as DNA: TGTGCCAGCAGCGAGGACGGGTTTGAAGTGGAGACCCAGTACTTC. Translated, it gives CASSEDGFEVETQYF. The V and J genes are TRBV2 and TRBJ2-5; no firm D call. Trimming stripped 6 bases from V and 5 bases from J, with 19 bases between. This CDR3 contains 15 residues. CDR1 is SNHLY and CDR2 is FYNNEI in the germline V gene.

The chain combines TRBV7-3 with TRBJ1-5; TRBD1 might be the D (6 bases). Trimming left V 5 bases short and J 6 bases short, with 17 bases between. This CDR3 contains 15 residues. Germline V gives CDR1 SGHTA, CDR2 FQGTGA. The CDR3 region has the DNA TGTGCCAGCAGCCTTAAACAGGGATCGGCTCAGCCCCAGCATTTT. Protein product: CASSLKQGSAQPQHF.

Here the CDR3 reads CASSASIGGSYNEQFF. The CDR3 coding sequence is TGTGCCAGCAGCGCCAGTATAGGTGGCTCCTACAATGAGCAGTTCTTC. The chain recombines TRBV6-5 with TRBJ2-1; D gene ambiguous. The CDR3 consists of 16 residues. Trimming shortened V by 6 bases and J by 0 bases, and 15 bases separated the two germline ends. Germline V gives CDR1 MNHEY, CDR2 SVGAGI.

This clonotype was recorded many times. The gene calls are TRBV12-3 or TRBV12-4 and TRBJ1-2; D is uncertain. V was pared by 1 base and J by 6 bases, with 9 bases between. This CDR3 spans 13 amino acids. CDR3 in amino acids: CASSLDGEDGYTF. DNA for the CDR3: TGTGCCAGCAGTTTAGACGGGGAGGATGGCTACACCTTC.

The CDR3 spells CASSLVLAGASGEQYF. DNA for the CDR3: TGCGCCAGCAGCTTGGTACTAGCGGGAGCATCGGGCGAGCAGTACTTC. The chain uses TRBV5-1 and TRBJ2-7; 11 nucleotides align to TRBD2. Germline trimming cut 0 bases from V and 6 bases from J; bases unmatched to any gene: 8. The CDR3 contains 16 residues. Germline V gene sequence: CDR1 SGHRS, CDR2 YFSETQ.

This clonotype was counted ten times or more. This rearrangement joins TRBV2 to TRBJ1-1; D remains ambiguous. Germline CDR1 and CDR2: SNHLY and FYNNEI. V was trimmed by 2 bases and J by 5 bases, leaving 12 bases between them. The CDR3 length is 14 residues. CDR3 in amino acids: CASSEIGMGTEAFF. CDR3 DNA sequence: TGTGCCAGCAGTGAAATCGGGATGGGGACTGAAGCTTTCTTT.

This clonotype was recorded a few times. The rearrangement joins TRBV19 to TRBJ1-5, with a possible D match to TRBD1 (6 bases). Germline V gene lookup returns CDR1 LNHDA and CDR2 SQIVND (reference sequence). The V and J ends lost 4 bases and 4 bases respectively, with 14 bases between them. CDR3 length: 15 amino acids. CDR3 region: CASSTGQFRNQPQHF. The CDR3 DNA reads as TGTGCCAGTAGTACCGGACAGTTTCGGAATCAGCCCCAGCATTTT.

J is TRBJ2-2 and V is TRBV5-4, with 9 bases lining up with TRBD1. The V segment lost 5 bases and the J segment 6 bases; nucleotides outside the gene matches: 8. There are 15 residues in the CDR3. CDR1 is SGHNT, CDR2 YYREEE, per germline (reference sequence). The CDR3 DNA reads as TGTGCCAGCAGTCCGGGACAGGGAATGGCCGGGGAGCTGTTTTTT. Protein sequence: CASSPGQGMAGELFF.

This clonotype has at least ten counts. This rearrangement joins TRBV28 to TRBJ1-5; 7 nucleotides line up with TRBD1. Per germline, CDR1 MDHEN and CDR2 SYDVKM. This CDR3 has 13 residues. V was clipped by 6 bases and J by 4 bases; unmatched bases: 3. CDR3 protein: CASRTGPNQPQHF. The CDR3 bases are TGTGCCAGCAGGACAGGGCCGAATCAGCCCCAGCATTTT.

This clonotype occurred many times. The V gene is TRBV28, the J gene TRBJ2-7; no firm D call. CDR1 and CDR2 from the germline V gene are MDHEN and SYDVKM. The CDR3 extends over 12 amino acids. V shed 6 bases and J shed 0 bases, with 6 bases lying between them. The DNA of the CDR3 is TGTGCCAGCAGACCAGACTCCTACGAGCAGTACTTC. Its protein is CASRPDSYEQYF.

DNA for the CDR3: TGTGCCAGCAGTATTCCCGGGACAGATTATGGCTACACCTTC. Translation gives CASSIPGTDYGYTF. The V gene is TRBV6-1, the J gene TRBJ1-2; 7 nucleotides line up with TRBD1. The CDR3 covers 14 residues. J lost 5 bases, V lost 5 bases, and 8 bases had no gene match. Germline V gene lookup returns CDR1 MNHNS and CDR2 SASEGT.

V and J are TRBV11-2 and TRBJ1-1; D gene ambiguous. The CDR3 spans 14 residues. CDR1 is SGHAT and CDR2 is FQNNGV in the germline V gene. The ends were cut back, 4 bases at V and 6 bases at J, with 15 bases in the middle. DNA for the CDR3: TGTGCCAGCAGCTCCTCAGCGGGCACGGCTGAAGCTTTCTTT. It codes for CASSSSAGTAEAFF.

At least ten counts were recorded for this clonotype. The chain uses TRBV6-1 and TRBJ1-1; D is undetermined. CDR1 is MNHNS, CDR2 SASEGT, per germline. V was cut by 2 bases and J by 1 base, with 5 bases left in between. The length of the CDR3 is 13 residues. CDR3 amino acids: CASSERRNTEAFF. The CDR3 region has the DNA TGTGCCAGCAGTGAACGGAGGAACACTGAAGCTTTCTTT.

The chain uses TRBV6-1 and TRBJ1-5; D is perhaps TRBD1 (6 bases). Trimming stripped 8 bases from V and 4 bases from J, with 12 bases between. This CDR3 is 13 amino acids long. CDR1 MNHNS and CDR2 SASEGT come from the germline V gene. CDR3 in amino acids: CASLDSDNQPQHF. The DNA for the CDR3 is TGTGCCAGCTTGGACAGTGATAATCAGCCCCAGCATTTT.

This clonotype was detected many times. V and J are TRBV27 and TRBJ1-5, with 9 nucleotides matching TRBD1. Trimming removed 6 bases from V and 5 bases from J; junction bases left unmatched: 5. The germline gives CDR1 MNHEY, CDR2 SMNVEV (reference sequence). The CDR3 covers 14 residues. The CDR3 sequence is CASRNRGPDQPQHF. The CDR3 coding sequence is TGTGCCAGCAGAAACAGGGGGCCGGATCAGCCCCAGCATTTT.